The sequence of this T cell receptor (beta chain) was determined in a study of cytomegalovirus exposure and HLA in healthy donors. Whole-study context: About 85 million unique TCR sequences came from HLA-typed donors in an early release.

At collection, donors were nominally healthy, but unrecorded immune exposures were probable. Trimming shortened V by 6 bases and J by 5 bases, and 23 bases separated the two germline ends. The germline V gene encodes CDR1 SGHRS and CDR2 YFSETQ. The CDR3 is 16 residues long. This clone was seen only once. PCR involved 60 Vbeta and 13 Jbeta primers. Sequencing was performed with immunoSEQ multiplex PCR; in TCRdb, only in-frame clones are kept and a portion is missing. Here the sample spans about 150,000 clones, about 60% being singletons. What was sequenced was PBMCs. V usage is TRBV5-1 and J usage is TRBJ2-5; D unclear. This clonotype was sampled from a woman in her sixties in good health and CMV-seropositive. The CDR3 DNA is TGCGCCAGCACCCCCAAGCAGCGTTCTTCGAGGGAGACCCAGTACTTC. It codes for CASTPKQRSSRETQYF.